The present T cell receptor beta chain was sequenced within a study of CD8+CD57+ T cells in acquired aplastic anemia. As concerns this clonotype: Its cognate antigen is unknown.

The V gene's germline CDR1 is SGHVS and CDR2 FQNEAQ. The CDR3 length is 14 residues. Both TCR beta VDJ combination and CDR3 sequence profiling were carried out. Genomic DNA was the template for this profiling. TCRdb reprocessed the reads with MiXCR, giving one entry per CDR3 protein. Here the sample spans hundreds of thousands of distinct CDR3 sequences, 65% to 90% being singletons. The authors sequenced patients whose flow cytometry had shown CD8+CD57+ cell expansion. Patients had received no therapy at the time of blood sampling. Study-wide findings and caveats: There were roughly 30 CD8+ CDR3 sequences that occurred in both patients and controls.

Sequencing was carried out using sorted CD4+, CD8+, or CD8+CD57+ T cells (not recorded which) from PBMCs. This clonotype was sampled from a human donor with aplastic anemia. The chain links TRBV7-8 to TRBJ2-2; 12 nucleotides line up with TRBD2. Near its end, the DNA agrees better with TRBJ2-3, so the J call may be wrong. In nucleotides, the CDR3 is TGTGCCAGCAAACTAGCGGGAGGTACCGATACGCAGTATTTT. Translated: CASKLAGGTDTQYF.